Only one count was recorded for the clone carrying this T cell receptor beta chain. The study recruited people aged 18 to 89 years across around 24 US areas. Assignment of participants to cohorts was predicated upon participant-reported clinical history. In Cohort 3, a recovered donor had either two negative PCRs, clearance, or symptom resolution. This specimen comes from a study of blood T cell repertoires in COVID-19. On the study more broadly: Sample material is recorded as cDNA or gDNA derived from T cells, B-cell-depleted T cells, or PBMCs.

The repertoire was sequenced with immunoSEQ multiplex PCR; TCRdb's copy has only in-frame clones and lacks some. The data contain approximately 170,000 clones, around 80% of them singletons. This CDR3 is 13 amino acids long. CDR1 is MNHEY, CDR2 SVGAGI, per germline. V dropped 2 bases and J dropped 4 bases, with 3 bases sitting between them. The origin of this receptor is a woman between 45 and 60 years old who had recovered from COVID-19. The chain joins TRBV6-5 to TRBJ1-6; D not certain. Sequenced: PBMCs or T cells enriched from blood (not recorded which). CDR3 nucleotides: TGTGCCAGCAGTTACCGGTATAATTCACCCCTCCACTTT. It yields the protein CASSYRYNSPLHF.